What follows are 31 T cell receptor beta chains derived from one specimen sequenced in a study of shared clonotypes between healthy human individuals. TCRdb's table, derived via immunoSEQ multiplex PCR, lists solely in-frame clones and lacks some. The data contain approximately 1.1 million clones, 75% to 80% of them singletons. Sequenced input: memory CD4+ T cells from PBMCs. Subset given: CD45RA-negative fraction. These TCRs come from a man in his late teens or twenties in good health. Some clones in this sample may be carry-over from other donors' samples.

The chain has TRBV11-2 and TRBJ2-1; 9 bases map to TRBD2. CDR3 length: 16 amino acids. V lost 2 bases, J lost 6 bases, and 8 bases stayed unmatched. CDR1 and CDR2 from the germline V gene are SGHAT and FQNNGV. CDR3 in amino acids: CASSLMLAGRGNEQFF. CDR3 sequence (DNA): TGTGCCAGCAGCTTAATGCTAGCGGGAAGGGGCAATGAGCAGTTCTTC.

The chain is built from TRBV11-3 and TRBJ2-3; 9 positions match TRBD2. CDR1 is SGHNT and CDR2 is YENEEA in the germline V gene. The CDR3 runs 16 residues. The V segment lost 5 bases and the J segment 10 bases; nucleotides outside the gene matches: 16. The DNA of the CDR3 is TGTGCCAGCAGCCCCGCCGGGAATAGCGGGAGCTTCGCGCAGTATTTT. This codes for CASSPAGNSGSFAQYF.

V gene TRBV6-1 combines with J gene TRBJ1-3; D is possibly TRBD1 (5 bases). CDR1 and CDR2 from the germline V gene are MNHNS and SASEGT. CDR3 length: 14 residues. Trimming removed 6 bases from V and 7 bases from J, with 16 bases in between. CDR3 sequence: CASSASQVPNTIYF. Written as DNA, the CDR3 is TGTGCCAGCAGCGCTTCACAGGTTCCGAACACCATATATTTT.

Notes on this clone: The same CDR3 also results from other DNA sequences found in this sample. The rearrangement links TRBV6-6 to TRBJ1-2; no firm D call. CDR3 size: 14 residues. CDR1 and CDR2 from the germline V gene are MNHNY and SVGAGI (reference sequence). Trimming pared 2 bases from V and 0 bases from J, leaving 7 bases between. For the CDR3, the DNA is TGTGCCAGCAGTTACGGAGGGACTAACTATGGCTACACCTTC. Amino acids: CASSYGGTNYGYTF.

V gene TRBV7-7 combines with J gene TRBJ2-5; D is possibly TRBD1 (5 bases). The V gene's germline CDR1 is SSHAT and CDR2 FNYEAQ (reference sequence). The CDR3 covers 13 residues. The ends were cut back, 5 bases at V and 4 bases at J, with 11 bases in the middle. The CDR3 DNA is TGTGCCAGCAGCCCCCAGGGCGGAGAGACCCAGTACTTC. Its translation is CASSPQGGETQYF.

This clone was seen more than once but under ten times. The rearrangement links TRBV2 to TRBJ2-7, with TRBD1 as a possible D gene (5 bases). V was cut by 1 base and J by 2 bases, with 6 bases left in between. Germline V lookup: CDR1 SNHLY, CDR2 FYNNEI. This CDR3 contains 13 residues. CDR3 region: CASSEVTAYEQYF. CDR3 coding DNA: TGTGCCAGCAGTGAAGTGACAGCCTACGAGCAGTACTTC.

The rearrangement links TRBV5-1 to TRBJ2-1; D remains ambiguous. Trimming took off 2 bases at V and 0 bases at J, with 6 bases between the two ends. The CDR3 is 14 residues long. CDR1 is SGHRS, CDR2 YFSETQ, per germline. CDR3: CASSFPSSYNEQFF. CDR3 in DNA: TGCGCCAGCAGCTTTCCTAGCTCCTACAATGAGCAGTTCTTC. The whole variable domain, remainder taken from reference TRBV5-1 and TRBJ2-1, is KAGVTQTPRYLIKTRGQQVTLSCSPISGHRSVSWYQQTPGQGLQFLFEYFSETQRNKGNFPGRFSGRQFSNSRSEMNVSTLELGDSALYLCASSFPSSYNEQFFGPGTRLTVL.

This clone qualifies as medium-sized (0.01 to 0.1%). The CDR3 sequence is CASSYEHSGANVLTF. CDR3 bases: TGTGCCAGCAGCTATGAACACTCTGGGGCCAACGTCCTGACTTTC. V and J are TRBV28 and TRBJ2-6, with D unclear. Trimming took 6 bases from V and 0 from J, leaving 9 bases between them. The CDR3 runs 15 residues. Germline CDR1 reads MDHEN; CDR2 reads SYDVKM.

The V gene is TRBV5-1, the J gene TRBJ2-5, with 12 bases lining up with TRBD1. CDR1 and CDR2 from the germline V gene are SGHRS and YFSETQ. The CDR3 sequence is 18 residues long. V shed 4 bases, J shed 4 bases, and the junction held 14 bases outside the gene matches. CDR3 amino acids: CASSKSGTGGSVGETQYF. The CDR3, as DNA: TGCGCCAGCAGCAAATCCGGGACAGGGGGCTCGGTTGGAGAGACCCAGTACTTC.

Only one count was recorded for this clone. One end of the junction does not line up with germline, which may come from a read error. The CDR3 loop reads CASSFEGQGAYEQYF. The CDR3 coding sequence is TGCGCCAGTAGCTTCGAGGGGCAGGGGGCCTACGAGCAGTACTTC. The chain carries TRBV5-1 and TRBJ2-7; 7 nucleotides agree with TRBD1. Germline CDR1 is SGHRS and CDR2 is YFSETQ. There are 15 residues in the CDR3.

This clone was recorded many times. The V call is TRBV2, the J call TRBJ2-7; 7 bases align to TRBD1. The ends lost 5 bases at V and 0 bases at J; junction bases unmatched: 1. CDR3 size: 13 residues. Per the germline V gene, CDR1 is SNHLY and CDR2 is FYNNEI. For the CDR3, the DNA is TGTGCCAGCAGTCGACAGGGCTCCTACGAGCAGTACTTC. It codes for CASSRQGSYEQYF.

The rearrangement joins TRBV18 to TRBJ2-7; TRBD1 matches at 9 bases. CDR3 length: 15 amino acids. J lost 5 bases, V lost 0 bases, and 5 bases had no gene match. CDR1 and CDR2 (germline): KGHSH, LQKENI. CDR3 sequence (DNA): TGTGCCAGCTCACCACCGGGACAGGGTCCCCACGAGCAGTACTTC. Translating it yields CASSPPGQGPHEQYF. Supplemented by reference TRBV18 and TRBJ2-7, the full variable domain reads NAGVMQNPRHLVRRRGQEARLRCSPMKGHSHVYWYRQLPEEGLKFMVYLQKENIIDESGMPKERFSAEFPKEGPSILRIQQVVRGDSAAYFCASSPPGQGPHEQYFGPGTRLTVT.

This sequence joins TRBV5-6 and TRBJ2-3; no reliable D call. The CDR3 covers 11 residues. Germline V gene lookup returns CDR1 SGHDT and CDR2 YYEEEE. Trimming took off 4 bases at V and 6 bases at J, with 6 bases between the two ends. CDR3 amino acids: CASSHTDTQYF. In DNA, the CDR3 is TGTGCCAGCAGCCATACGGATACGCAGTATTTT.

Turning to this clone: Within the sample, other DNA sequences also encode this same CDR3. This rearrangement joins TRBV28 to TRBJ2-5; no clear D. CDR1 and CDR2 from the germline V gene are MDHEN and SYDVKM. The V end lost 3 bases, the J end lost 3 bases, and 5 bases lay between the germline ends. The CDR3 sequence is 12 residues long. The CDR3 spells CASSLLKETQYF. The CDR3 region has the DNA TGTGCCAGCAGTTTGCTAAAAGAGACCCAGTACTTC.

The V and J genes are TRBV18 and TRBJ2-7, with 9 bases aligning to TRBD2. After removal of 0 bases from V and 4 bases from J, the junction contained 7 bases not matched to a gene. The CDR3 sequence is 16 residues long. Germline lookup yields CDR1 KGHSH and CDR2 LQKENI. Here the CDR3 DNA reads TGTGCCAGCTCACCACCCCTTTTAGCGGGAGCGTACGAGCAGTACTTC. Translating gives CASSPPLLAGAYEQYF.

The V call is TRBV5-1, the J call TRBJ1-1; D possibly corresponds to TRBD1 (5 bases). The germline V and J ends were trimmed by 4 bases and 5 bases, with 15 bases remaining between them. Germline values: CDR1 SGHRS, CDR2 YFSETQ. The CDR3 totals 14 residues. CDR3 amino acids: CASSPNSGGTEAFF. In DNA, the CDR3 is TGCGCCAGCAGCCCAAATAGTGGGGGGACTGAAGCTTTCTTT.

This rearrangement joins TRBV5-4 to TRBJ2-3; possible D gene TRBD2, 6 bases. The CDR3 has 16 amino acids. Germline-derived CDR1 and CDR2 are SGHNT and YYREEE (reference sequence). Trimming pared 5 bases from V and 2 bases from J, leaving 18 bases between. CDR3 residues: CASSQRLGSTTDTQYF. Here the CDR3 DNA reads TGTGCCAGCAGTCAACGACTAGGATCGACCACAGATACGCAGTATTTT.

V gene TRBV7-6 combines with J gene TRBJ2-5; TRBD1 matches at 8 bases. The germline V gene has CDR1 SGHVS and CDR2 FNYEAQ. This CDR3 has 14 amino acids. Losses at the gene ends were 10 bases for V and 4 bases for J; bases not matched to a gene: 11. The CDR3 sequence: CAIGGRGHGETQYF. The CDR3 DNA reads TGTGCCATAGGCGGCAGGGGGCACGGAGAGACCCAGTACTTC. Combining the CDR3 with reference TRBV7-6 and TRBJ2-5 gives the whole variable domain GAGVSQSPRYKVTKRGQDVALRCDPISGHVSLYWYRQALGQGPEFLTYFNYEAQQDKSGLPNDRFSAERPEGSISTLTIQRTEQRDSAMYRCAIGGRGHGETQYFGPGTRLLVL.

This clone was counted many times. The genes are TRBV4-3 and TRBJ1-4, with TRBD1 matching over 11 bases. This CDR3 has 15 residues. Germline CDR1 and CDR2: LGHNA and YSLEER. The ends lost 5 bases at V and 8 bases at J; junction bases unmatched: 7. The CDR3 sequence: CASSYSGQGDEKLFF. The CDR3 coding sequence is TGCGCCAGCAGCTACTCGGGACAGGGGGACGAAAAACTGTTTTTT.

A single count supports this clone. The rearrangement joins TRBV29-1 to TRBJ1-2; D not resolved. The CDR3 consists of 11 residues. Trimming took 3 bases from V and 5 from J, leaving 7 bases between them. Germline V CDR1 and CDR2: SQVTM, ANQGSEA. CDR3 sequence: CSVERDYGYTF. CDR3 coding DNA: TGCAGCGTTGAGAGAGATTATGGCTACACCTTC.

The V gene is TRBV5-1, the J gene TRBJ1-2; no clear D. Germline CDR1 is SGHRS and CDR2 is YFSETQ. The CDR3 is 15 residues long. V lost 0 bases to trimming and J lost 0 bases, with 9 bases between them. CDR3 residues: CASSLGATANYGYTF. The CDR3 DNA sequence: TGCGCCAGCAGCTTGGGTGCCACCGCTAACTATGGCTACACCTTC.

This clone was counted only a few times. Other DNA sequences in the same sample also yield this CDR3. The chain combines TRBV6-1 with TRBJ2-3; 7 bases line up with TRBD2. The CDR3 runs 15 residues. The V gene end was trimmed by 1 base and the J gene end by 1 base; junction bases not matched to a gene: 2. Germline V gene sequence: CDR1 MNHNS, CDR2 SASEGT. The CDR3 DNA follows: TGTGCCAGCAGTGAAGTTGGGAGGGGCACAGATACGCAGTATTTT. As protein: CASSEVGRGTDTQYF.

This clone was found a few times. J is TRBJ2-6 and V is TRBV5-6; D is unresolved. The CDR3 loop spans 15 amino acids. V gave up 6 bases and J gave up 2 bases, with 12 bases separating them. Germline loops: CDR1 SGHDT, CDR2 YYEEEE. CDR3 residues: CASTSLRAGANVLTF. The CDR3 nucleotides read TGTGCCAGCACCTCCCTTAGAGCTGGGGCCAACGTCCTGACTTTC.

The rearrangement joins TRBV7-2 to TRBJ1-5; perhaps TRBD1 as D (5 bases). V was cut by 4 bases and J by 6 bases, with 25 bases left in between. This CDR3 comprises 18 residues. Germline CDR1 reads SGHTA; CDR2 reads FQGNSA. This chain's CDR3 is CASSSLGQHNPRGQPQHF. The CDR3 DNA reads as TGTGCCAGCAGCTCCCTCGGCCAACACAACCCGAGGGGTCAGCCCCAGCATTTT.

The chain couples TRBV6-5 to TRBJ2-3; D is undetermined. The germline V and J ends were trimmed by 3 bases and 3 bases, with 16 bases remaining between them. The germline gives CDR1 MNHEY, CDR2 SVGAGI. The CDR3 has 16 residues. CDR3 in DNA: TGTGCCAGCAGTTATGGTACTACCTATGGGACAGATACGCAGTATTTT. Translation gives CASSYGTTYGTDTQYF.

This clone was counted between two and nine times. Other DNA sequences in the same sample also yield this CDR3. The V call is TRBV2, the J call TRBJ2-2; no reliable D call. V gave up 6 bases and J gave up 0 bases, with 8 bases separating them. This CDR3 is built from 14 residues. CDR1 is SNHLY and CDR2 is FYNNEI in the germline V gene. CDR3 nucleotides: TGTGCCAGCAGAGGGCAGGCGAACACCGGGGAGCTGTTTTTT. It encodes CASRGQANTGELFF.

The V gene is TRBV2, the J gene TRBJ1-5, with 7 bases fitting TRBD1. Germline V CDR1 and CDR2: SNHLY, FYNNEI. The CDR3 extends over 16 amino acids. With 2 bases clipped from V and 3 bases from J, the junction kept 7 bases outside the gene matches. CDR3 bases: TGTGCCAGCAGTGAATCGACAGGGTTGACCAATCAGCCCCAGCATTTT. This encodes CASSESTGLTNQPQHF.

The chain uses TRBV2 and TRBJ2-3; D unclear. CDR3 length: 17 amino acids. V was pared by 4 bases and J by 1 base, with 18 bases between. The germline V gene encodes CDR1 SNHLY and CDR2 FYNNEI. CDR3 sequence: CASSGGRPTQRTDTQYF. As DNA, the CDR3 is TGTGCCAGCAGTGGAGGTCGACCCACACAGCGCACAGATACGCAGTATTTT.

This chain joins TRBV18 and TRBJ1-1; 7 nucleotides line up with TRBD1. Germline loops: CDR1 KGHSH, CDR2 LQKENI. The V gene end was trimmed by 4 bases and the J gene end by 0 bases; junction bases not matched to a gene: 8. There are 16 residues in the CDR3. The CDR3 nucleotides read TGTGCCAGCTCACTGATACTGACAGGGATGAACACTGAAGCTTTCTTT. Translated, it gives CASSLILTGMNTEAFF. The full variable domain, completed using reference TRBV18 and TRBJ1-1, is NAGVMQNPRHLVRRRGQEARLRCSPMKGHSHVYWYRQLPEEGLKFMVYLQKENIIDESGMPKERFSAEFPKEGPSILRIQQVVRGDSAAYFCASSLILTGMNTEAFFGQGTRLTVV.

V usage is TRBV5-1 and J usage is TRBJ2-1; 16 bases agree with TRBD2. The CDR3 extends over 19 amino acids. Germline V gene sequence: CDR1 SGHRS, CDR2 YFSETQ. J gave up 7 bases and V 3 bases, and 13 bases lay outside the gene matches. CDR3: CASSSTPGTSGRAGNEQFF. In DNA, the CDR3 is TGCGCCAGCAGCTCGACCCCCGGGACTAGCGGGAGGGCAGGTAATGAGCAGTTCTTC.

The chain recombines TRBV28 with TRBJ1-5; possible D gene TRBD1, 6 bases. Germline-derived CDR1 and CDR2 are MDHEN and SYDVKM. There are 16 residues in the CDR3. The V and J ends lost 5 bases and 6 bases respectively, with 20 bases between them. The DNA for the CDR3 is TGTGCCAGCAGTCGATTCAGTACAGGGCAGAGTCAGCCCCAGCATTTT. Protein: CASSRFSTGQSQPQHF.